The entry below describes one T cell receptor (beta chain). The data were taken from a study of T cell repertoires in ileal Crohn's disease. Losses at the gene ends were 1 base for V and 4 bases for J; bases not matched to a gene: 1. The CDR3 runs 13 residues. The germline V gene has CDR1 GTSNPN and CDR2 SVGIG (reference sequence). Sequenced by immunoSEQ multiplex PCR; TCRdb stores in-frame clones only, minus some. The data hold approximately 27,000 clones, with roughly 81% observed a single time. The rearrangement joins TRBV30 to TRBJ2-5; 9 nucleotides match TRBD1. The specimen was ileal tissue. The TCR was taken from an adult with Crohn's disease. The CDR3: CAWSGQGGETQYF. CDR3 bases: TGTGCCTGGAGTGGACAGGGGGGAGAGACCCAGTACTTC.